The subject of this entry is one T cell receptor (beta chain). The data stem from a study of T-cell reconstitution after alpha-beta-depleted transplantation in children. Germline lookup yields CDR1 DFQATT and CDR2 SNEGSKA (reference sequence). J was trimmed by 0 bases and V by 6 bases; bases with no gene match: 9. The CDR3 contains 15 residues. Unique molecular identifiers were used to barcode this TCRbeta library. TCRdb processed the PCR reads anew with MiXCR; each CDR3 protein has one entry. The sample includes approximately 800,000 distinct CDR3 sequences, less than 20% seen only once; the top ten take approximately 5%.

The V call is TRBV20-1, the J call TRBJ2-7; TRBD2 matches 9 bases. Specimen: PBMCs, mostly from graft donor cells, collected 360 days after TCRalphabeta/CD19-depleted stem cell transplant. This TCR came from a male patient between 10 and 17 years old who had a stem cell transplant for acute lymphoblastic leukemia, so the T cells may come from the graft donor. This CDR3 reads CSAPGLAYPSYEQYF. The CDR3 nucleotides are TGCAGTGCCCCAGGACTAGCGTATCCCTCCTACGAGCAGTACTTC.